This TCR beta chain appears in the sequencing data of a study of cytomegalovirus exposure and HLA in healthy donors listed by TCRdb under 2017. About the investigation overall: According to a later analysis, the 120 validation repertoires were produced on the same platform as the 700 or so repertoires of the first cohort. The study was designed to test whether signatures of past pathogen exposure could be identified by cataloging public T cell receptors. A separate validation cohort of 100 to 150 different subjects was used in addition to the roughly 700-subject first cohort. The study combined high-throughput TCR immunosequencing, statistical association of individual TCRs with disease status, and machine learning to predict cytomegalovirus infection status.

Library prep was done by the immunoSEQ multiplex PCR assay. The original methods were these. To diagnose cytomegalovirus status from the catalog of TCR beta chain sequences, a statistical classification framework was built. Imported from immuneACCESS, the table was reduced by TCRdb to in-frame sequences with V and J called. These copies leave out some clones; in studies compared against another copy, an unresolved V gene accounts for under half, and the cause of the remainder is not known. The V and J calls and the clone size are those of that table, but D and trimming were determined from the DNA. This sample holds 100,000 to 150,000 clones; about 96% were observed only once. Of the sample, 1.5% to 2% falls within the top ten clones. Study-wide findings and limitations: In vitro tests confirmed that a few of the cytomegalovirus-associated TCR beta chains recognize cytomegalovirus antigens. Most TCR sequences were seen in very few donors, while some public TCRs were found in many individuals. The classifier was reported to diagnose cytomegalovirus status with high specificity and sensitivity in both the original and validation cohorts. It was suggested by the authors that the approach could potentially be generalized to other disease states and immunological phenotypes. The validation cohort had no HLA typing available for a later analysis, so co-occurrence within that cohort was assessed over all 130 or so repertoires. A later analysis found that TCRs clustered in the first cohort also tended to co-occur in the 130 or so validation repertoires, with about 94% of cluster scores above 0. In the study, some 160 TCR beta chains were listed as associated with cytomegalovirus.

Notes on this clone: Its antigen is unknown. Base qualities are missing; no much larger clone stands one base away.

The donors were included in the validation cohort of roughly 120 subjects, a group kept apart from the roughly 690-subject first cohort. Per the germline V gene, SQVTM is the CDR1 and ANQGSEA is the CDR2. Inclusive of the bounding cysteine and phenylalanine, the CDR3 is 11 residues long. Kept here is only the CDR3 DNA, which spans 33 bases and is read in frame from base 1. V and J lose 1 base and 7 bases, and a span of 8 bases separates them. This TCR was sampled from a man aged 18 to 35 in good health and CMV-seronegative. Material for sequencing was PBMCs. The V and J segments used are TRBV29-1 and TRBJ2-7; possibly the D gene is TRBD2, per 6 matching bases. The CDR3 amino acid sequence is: CSVEVGGEQYF. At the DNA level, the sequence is TGCAGCGTTGAAGTCGGAGGGGAGCAGTACTTC.